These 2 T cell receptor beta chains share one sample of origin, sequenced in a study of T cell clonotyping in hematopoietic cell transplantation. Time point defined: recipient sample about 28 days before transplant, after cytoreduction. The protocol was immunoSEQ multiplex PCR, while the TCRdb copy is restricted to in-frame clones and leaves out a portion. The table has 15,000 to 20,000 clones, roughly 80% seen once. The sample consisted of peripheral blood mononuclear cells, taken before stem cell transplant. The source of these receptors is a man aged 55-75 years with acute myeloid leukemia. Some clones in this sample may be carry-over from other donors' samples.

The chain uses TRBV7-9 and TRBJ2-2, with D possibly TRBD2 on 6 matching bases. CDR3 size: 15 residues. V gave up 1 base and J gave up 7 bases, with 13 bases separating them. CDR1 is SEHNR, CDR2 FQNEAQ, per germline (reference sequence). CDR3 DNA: TGTGCCAGCAGCTTAGAGTATGCGGGGTACGGGGAGCTGTTTTTT. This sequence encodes CASSLEYAGYGELFF.

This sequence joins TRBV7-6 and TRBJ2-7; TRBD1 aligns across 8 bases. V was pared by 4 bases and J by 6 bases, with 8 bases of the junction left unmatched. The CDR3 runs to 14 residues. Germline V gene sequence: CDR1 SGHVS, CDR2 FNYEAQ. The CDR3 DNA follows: TGTGCCAGCAGCTCCCGGACAGGGTGGGGCGAGCAGTACTTC. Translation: CASSSRTGWGEQYF.